This entry lists 12 T cell receptor beta chains sequenced from one sample in a study of T cell responses to AZD1222 COVID-19 vaccine. The repertoire was sequenced with immunoSEQ multiplex PCR; TCRdb's copy has only in-frame clones and lacks some. The table records fewer than 150,000 clones, 93% of them present only once. The input for sequencing was peripheral blood, taken on day 0 of AZD1222 vaccination. These receptors all stem from an adult in good health.

V is TRBV11-3 and J is TRBJ2-2; D unresolved. The CDR3 is 14 amino acids. Germline loops: CDR1 SGHNT, CDR2 YENEEA. Between the trimmed V and J ends, which lost 5 bases and 0 bases, there was a span of 7 bases. CDR3 nucleotides: TGTGCCAGCAGCAAACACACGAACACCGGGGAGCTGTTTTTT. The encoded protein is CASSKHTNTGELFF. Drawing the rest from reference TRBV11-3 and TRBJ2-2, the complete variable domain is EAGVVQSPRYKIIEKKQPVAFWCNPISGHNTLYWYLQNLGQGPELLIRYENEEAVDDSQLPKDRFSAERLKGVDSTLKIQPAELGDSAVYLCASSKHTNTGELFFGEGSRLTVL.

V is TRBV20-1 and J is TRBJ1-5; the D is unclear. Trimming took off 5 bases at V and 6 bases at J, with 11 bases between the two ends. The CDR3 consists of 12 residues. Germline assignment: CDR1 DFQATT and CDR2 SNEGSKA (reference sequence). DNA of the CDR3: TGCAGTGCTGGTGGTGGGATTCAGCCCCAGCATTTT. Its translation is CSAGGGIQPQHF.

The chain combines TRBV2 with TRBJ1-4, with a weak D call TRBD1 (5 bases). The CDR3 runs to 14 residues. Trimming removed 11 bases at V and 8 bases at J, with 21 bases between. The germline CDR1 and CDR2 sequences are SNHLY and FYNNEI. The CDR3 coding sequence is TGTGCCTCAAAGTCAGGGTCGCTCGGGGAAAAACTGTTTTTT. Translation: CASKSGSLGEKLFF.

This chain connects TRBV15 to TRBJ1-2; no definite D call. This CDR3 comprises 14 residues. Per the germline V gene, CDR1 is LNHNV and CDR2 is YYDKDF (reference sequence). The ends were cut back, 3 bases at V and 2 bases at J, with 10 bases in the middle. The CDR3 coding sequence is TGTGCCACCAGCAGCAGGAACCAAAACTATGGCTACACCTTC. As protein: CATSSRNQNYGYTF.

The gene calls are TRBV6-5 and TRBJ1-5, with 8 bases lining up with TRBD1. Germline CDR1 MNHEY, CDR2 SVGAGI. Trimming cost V 4 bases and J 7 bases; bases outside gene matches: 3. This CDR3 has 13 amino acids. As DNA, the CDR3 is TGTGCCAGCAGTTCCCAGGGGGCCCAGCCCCAGCATTTT. Amino acids: CASSSQGAQPQHF.

The V gene is TRBV9, the J gene TRBJ2-3; D is possibly TRBD2 (5 bases). The germline CDR1 and CDR2 sequences are SGDLS and YYNGEE. The CDR3 extends over 15 amino acids. Between the trimmed V and J ends, which lost 0 bases and 5 bases, there was a span of 13 bases. As DNA, the CDR3 is TGTGCCAGCAGCGTAGGGGAGACGCCCAAAGATACGCAGTATTTT. Protein: CASSVGETPKDTQYF. The variable domain in full, completed from reference TRBV9 and TRBJ2-3, reads DSGVTQTPKHLITATGQRVTLRCSPRSGDLSVYWYQQSLDQGLQFLIQYYNGEERAKGNILERFSAQQFPDLHSELNLSSLELGDSALYFCASSVGETPKDTQYFGPGTRLTVL.

The V and J genes are TRBV6-5 and TRBJ2-5; 10 nucleotides align to TRBD1. The length of the CDR3 is 15 residues. Germline V gives CDR1 MNHEY, CDR2 SVGAGI. Losses at the gene ends were 5 bases for V and 5 bases for J; bases not matched to a gene: 8. CDR3: CASSPLTGGYETQYF. In nucleotides, the CDR3 is TGTGCCAGCAGTCCGTTGACAGGGGGCTATGAGACCCAGTACTTC.

CDR3 region: CASSERSGYSNQPQHF. Here the CDR3 DNA reads TGTGCCAGCAGTGAACGGTCGGGGTACAGCAATCAGCCCCAGCATTTT. J is TRBJ1-5 and V is TRBV6-1; D remains ambiguous. Deletions cut 2 bases from V and 1 base from J, with 12 bases between. Germline CDR1 MNHNS, CDR2 SASEGT. The CDR3 length is 16 residues.

The J gene is TRBJ1-1, the V gene TRBV25-1, with no clear D. Germline CDR1 is MGHDK and CDR2 is SYGVNS. CDR3 size: 13 residues. V was clipped by 6 bases and J by 1 base, with 9 bases between them. The CDR3: CASRVWGNTEAFF. The CDR3 nucleotides are TGTGCCAGCAGGGTTTGGGGGAACACTGAAGCTTTCTTT.

The rearrangement links TRBV2 to TRBJ2-7; D call uncertain. The V gene's germline CDR1 is SNHLY and CDR2 FYNNEI. Trimming took off 7 bases at V and 0 bases at J, with 19 bases between the two ends. The CDR3 spans 16 residues. The CDR3 DNA reads TGTGCCAGCATTCTTCTCGGGCCCGCCATCTCCTACGAGCAGTACTTC. Protein sequence: CASILLGPAISYEQYF. Filled out from reference TRBV2 and TRBJ2-7, the complete variable domain reads EPEVTQTPSHQVTQMGQEVILRCVPISNHLYFYWYRQILGQKVEFLVSFYNNEISEKSEIFDDQFSVERPDGSNFTLKIRSTKLEDSAMYFCASILLGPAISYEQYFGPGTRLTVT.

This chain uses TRBV5-1 with TRBJ1-2; D perhaps matches TRBD1 (5 bases). This CDR3 is 16 amino acids long. Looked up from germline, CDR1 is SGHRS and CDR2 is YFSETQ. The ends were cut back, 4 bases at V and 4 bases at J, with 20 bases in the middle. CDR3 sequence reads: CASSSGTPKVGYGYTF. CDR3 nucleotide sequence: TGCGCCAGCAGCAGCGGGACCCCGAAAGTTGGCTATGGCTACACCTTC.

The chain carries TRBV12-5 and TRBJ2-2; unclear D gene. Germline V lookup: CDR1 LGHNT, CDR2 FRNRAP. CDR3 length: 15 residues. The V end lost 2 bases, the J end lost 5 bases, and 12 bases lay between the germline ends. The CDR3 DNA sequence: TGTGCTAGTGGTTTGAGTGGCACTCCAACCGGGGAGCTGTTTTTT. Protein product: CASGLSGTPTGELFF.